This T cell receptor (beta chain) was recovered during a study of vaccination and CD4 T cells after COVID-19. Study-level information: Four females and six males made up the convalescents, two of whom were Hispanic. The authors used overlapping spike peptides from SARS-CoV-2, HCoV-NL63, HCoV-OC43 and HCoV-229E to stimulate cells. Study-level results: Median 86.3% of reactive clones detected in convalescent patients emerged only post-vaccination.

The Oncomine TCR Beta short-read assay was what sequenced the DNA obtained from cultured CD4+ T cells. The genomic DNA was obtained from cultured CD4+ T cells by extraction with the QIAamp micro DNA kit. A single record per CDR3 protein comes from TCRdb applying MiXCR to the PCR reads. The repertoire holds about 18,000 distinct CDR3 sequences, with 45% to 55% as singletons. With regard to this clonotype: No antigen is known for it.

Treatment in this sample: approximately 11-day PBMC culture with coronavirus spike peptide pools or control peptides (ViraFEST assay). This CDR3 has 13 residues. V dropped 0 bases and J dropped 8 bases, with 11 bases sitting between them. Looked up from germline, CDR1 is SGHRS and CDR2 is YFSETQ. The chain combines TRBV5-1 with TRBJ1-2; D not resolved. The TCR comes from a human donor who had recovered from COVID-19. Sequencing was performed on CD4+ T cells from blood, cultured in vitro. For the CDR3, the DNA is TGCGCCAGCAGCTTGGCGTCGTCGAGGGGCTACACCTTC. Amino acid sequence: CASSLASSRGYTF.